One TCR beta chain is described in this entry. Profiling relied on immunoSEQ multiplex PCR, and the TCRdb table lists in-frame clones only, not all of them. The sample contains 100,000 to 150,000 clones, approximately 89% of which appear only once. Germline V lookup: CDR1 MGHRA, CDR2 YSYEKL. V lost 3 bases and J lost 0; bases outside the gene matches: 4. The length of the CDR3 is 15 residues. These data come from a study of blood T cell repertoires in COVID-19. This TCR was recovered from a woman aged 70-85 years with COVID-19, enrolled during active disease. The chain joins TRBV4-1 to TRBJ1-1, with TRBD1 matching 7 bases. Specimen: peripheral blood. The CDR3 reads CASSHRQGLNTEAFF. Written as DNA, the CDR3 is TGCGCCAGCAGCCACCGACAGGGTTTGAACACTGAAGCTTTCTTT.